This TCR beta chain was identified in a study of shared clonotypes between healthy human individuals. Only CD45RO-negative cells positively selected for CCR7 counted as naive CD8 cells, so terminally differentiated effector memory CD45RA+ cells were excluded. Libraries were prepared by immunoSEQ multiplex PCR; TCRdb keeps only in-frame clonotypes and omits some of them. The sample carries around 550,000 clones, approximately 95% recorded once. V lost 7 bases, J lost 2 bases, and 5 bases stayed unmatched. The CDR3 runs 13 residues. Germline V lookup: CDR1 MNHEY, CDR2 SMNVEV (reference sequence). J is TRBJ2-7 and V is TRBV27, with 7 positions matching TRBD1. This clonotype was obtained from a woman between 25 and 40 years old in good health. The sequenced material came from naive CD8+ T cells sorted from blood. This chain's CDR3 is CASTTGTAYEQYF. In nucleotides, the CDR3 is TGTGCCAGCACTACCGGGACAGCCTACGAGCAGTACTTC.